Detailed here is one T cell receptor (beta chain). Trimming took 4 bases from V and 4 from J; bases not matched to a gene: 11. Germline CDR1 and CDR2: ENHRY and SYGVKD. This CDR3 region has 17 residues. The authors' processing: Reference gene primer amplification yielded estimated nucleated cell counts. The assay was immunoSEQ multiplex PCR, and TCRdb's table has in-frame clones only and misses some. V, J and clone size were drawn from that table, and D and trimming were deduced from the DNA. The sample has about 310,000 clones, around 85% seen once; the top ten hold roughly 2%. This sample was taken from a study of blood T cell repertoires in COVID-19. Recruitment covered about two dozen US areas and drew participants whose ages spanned about 18 to 100 years. Recovered participants had two consecutive negative NP/OP PCR tests, healthcare professional clearance, or symptom resolution.

The sequence was collected from a man aged 25 to 40 who had recovered from COVID-19. The material sequenced was PBMCs or T cells enriched from blood (not recorded which). The chain uses TRBV10-3 and TRBJ2-1, with 9 bases matching TRBD2. The chain's CDR3 is CAISALGSSGGYNEQFF. CDR3 sequence (DNA): TGTGCCATCAGTGCCTTGGGTTCGAGCGGGGGGTACAATGAGCAGTTCTTC.